The T cell receptor (beta chain) described here comes from a study of OX40 agonist ivuxolimab in advanced cancers. Study details: Among those enrolled, mean age was roughly 55 years (range about 23 to 80) and 82.7% were male. Three individuals attained partial responses, comprising one hepatocellular carcinoma case and two cutaneous melanoma cases.

Profiling relied on immunoSEQ multiplex PCR, and the TCRdb table lists in-frame clones only, not all of them. In the table there are over 9,500 clones, approximately 90% of which are singletons. Concerning this clone: Its specificity is unknown.

V lost 0 bases and J lost 0; bases outside the gene matches: 10. The CDR3 extends over 18 amino acids. Germline CDR1 is KGHSH and CDR2 is LQKENI. General observations from the study: Clonal expansion among partial responders at 0.1-3.0 mg/kg ranked near the lowest.

The J gene is TRBJ1-2, the V gene TRBV18; 7 nucleotides align to TRBD1. Sequenced material: CD4+ or CD8+ T cells sorted from blood, taken in a trial of the OX40 agonist ivuxolimab. This receptor was identified in an adult with an advanced solid tumor such as melanoma, head and neck, liver or kidney cancer. CDR3 nucleotide sequence: TGTGCCAGCTCACCACCACCCGGGACAGACCTAACTAACTATGGCTACACCTTC. It specifies CASSPPPGTDLTNYGYTF.